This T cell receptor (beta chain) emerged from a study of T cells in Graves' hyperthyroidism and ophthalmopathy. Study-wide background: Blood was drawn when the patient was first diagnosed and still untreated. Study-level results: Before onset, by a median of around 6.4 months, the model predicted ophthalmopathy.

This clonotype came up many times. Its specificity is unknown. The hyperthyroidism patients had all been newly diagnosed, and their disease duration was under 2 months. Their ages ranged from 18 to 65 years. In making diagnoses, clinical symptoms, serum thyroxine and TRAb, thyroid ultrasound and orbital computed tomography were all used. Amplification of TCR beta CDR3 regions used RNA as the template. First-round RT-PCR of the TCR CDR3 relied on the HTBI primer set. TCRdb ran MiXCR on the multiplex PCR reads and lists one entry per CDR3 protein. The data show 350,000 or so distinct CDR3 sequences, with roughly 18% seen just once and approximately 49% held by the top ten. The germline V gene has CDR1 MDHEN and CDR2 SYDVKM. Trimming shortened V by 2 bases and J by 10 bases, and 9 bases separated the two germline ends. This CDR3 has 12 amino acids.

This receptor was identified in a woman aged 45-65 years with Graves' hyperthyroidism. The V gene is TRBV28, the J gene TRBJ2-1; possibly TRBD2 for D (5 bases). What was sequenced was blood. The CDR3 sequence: CASSLAASEQFF. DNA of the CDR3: TGTGCCAGCAGTTTAGCGGCTAGCGAGCAGTTCTTC.